This TCR beta chain was recorded in a study of beta chain features in type 1 diabetes. V was pared by 6 bases and J by 2 bases, with 14 bases between. The CDR3 covers 15 residues. The germline V gene encodes CDR1 SEHNR and CDR2 FQNEAQ (reference sequence). Every isolated RNA sample was fully reverse transcribed, so sequencing captured expressed TCRB transcripts. The assay was immunoSEQ multiplex PCR, and TCRdb's table has in-frame clones only and misses some. In the table there are more than 300,000 clones, about 12% of which are singletons. The receptor comes from a man younger than 35 in good health. Sample: naive CD4+ T cells from blood. The chain links TRBV7-9 to TRBJ2-1; D is unclear. CDR3: CASSSVGWAYNEQFF. Written as DNA, the CDR3 is TGTGCCAGCAGTTCAGTGGGCTGGGCCTACAATGAGCAGTTCTTC.